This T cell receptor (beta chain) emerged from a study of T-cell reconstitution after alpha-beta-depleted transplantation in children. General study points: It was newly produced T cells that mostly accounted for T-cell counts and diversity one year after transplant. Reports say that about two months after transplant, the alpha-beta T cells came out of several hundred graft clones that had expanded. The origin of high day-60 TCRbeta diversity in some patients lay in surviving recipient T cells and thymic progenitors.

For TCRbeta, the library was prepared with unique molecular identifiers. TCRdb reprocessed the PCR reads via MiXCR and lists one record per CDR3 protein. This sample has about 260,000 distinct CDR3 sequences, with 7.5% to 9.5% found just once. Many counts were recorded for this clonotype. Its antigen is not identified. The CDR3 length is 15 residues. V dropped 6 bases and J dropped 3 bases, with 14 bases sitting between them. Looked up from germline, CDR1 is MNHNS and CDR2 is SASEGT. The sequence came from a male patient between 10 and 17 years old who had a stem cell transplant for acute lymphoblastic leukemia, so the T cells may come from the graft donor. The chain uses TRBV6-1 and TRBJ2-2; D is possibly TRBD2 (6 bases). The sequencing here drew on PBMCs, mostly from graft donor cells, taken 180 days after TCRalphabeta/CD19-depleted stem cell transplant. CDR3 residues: CASSAGTLHTGELFF. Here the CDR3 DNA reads TGTGCCAGCAGCGCCGGGACTCTCCACACCGGGGAGCTGTTTTTT.